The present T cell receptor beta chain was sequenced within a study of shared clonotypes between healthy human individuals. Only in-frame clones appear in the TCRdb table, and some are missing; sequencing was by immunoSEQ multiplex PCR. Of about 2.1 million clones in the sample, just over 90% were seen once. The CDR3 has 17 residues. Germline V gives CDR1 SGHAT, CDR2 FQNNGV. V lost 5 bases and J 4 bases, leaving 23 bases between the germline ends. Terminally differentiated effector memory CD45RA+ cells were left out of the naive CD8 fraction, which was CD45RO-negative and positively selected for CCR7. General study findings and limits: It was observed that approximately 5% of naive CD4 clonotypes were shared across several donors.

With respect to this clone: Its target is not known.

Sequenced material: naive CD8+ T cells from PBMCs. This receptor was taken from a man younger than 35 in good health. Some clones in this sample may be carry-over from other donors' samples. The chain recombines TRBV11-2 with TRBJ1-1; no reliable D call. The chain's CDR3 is CASSPFPIENFGTEAFF. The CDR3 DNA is TGTGCCAGCAGCCCGTTCCCCATCGAAAATTTTGGCACTGAAGCTTTCTTT. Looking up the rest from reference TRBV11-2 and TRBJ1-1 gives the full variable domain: EAGVAQSPRYKIIEKRQSVAFWCNPISGHATLYWYQQILGQGPKLLIQFQNNGVVDDSQLPKDRFSAERLKGVDSTLKIQPAKLEDSAVYLCASSPFPIENFGTEAFFGQGTRLTVV.